Listed below are T cell receptor beta chains from one sample, sequenced in a study of cytomegalovirus exposure and HLA in healthy donors. Sequenced by immunoSEQ multiplex PCR; TCRdb stores in-frame clones only, minus some. Found here are 100,000 to 150,000 clones, 81% of them singletons; the top ten hold 3.5% to 4.5%. The sample consisted of PBMCs. All receptors derive from a man between 18 and 29 years old in good health and CMV-seropositive. Each CDR3 is given with its conserved first and last residue. The order of the fields is V gene, J gene, CDR3 protein.

V gene: TRBV25-1; J gene: TRBJ2-1; CDR3 protein: CASSEGTGHNEQFF
V gene: TRBV11-2; J gene: TRBJ2-7; CDR3 protein: CASRREGGGSSYEQYF
V gene: TRBV18; J gene: TRBJ2-3; CDR3 protein: CASSPQRLTGWEDTQYF
V gene: TRBV29-1; J gene: TRBJ1-2; CDR3 protein: CSVGSGGEGYTF
V gene: TRBV5-4; J gene: TRBJ1-2; CDR3 protein: CASSLAGYGTGGFGYTF
V gene: TRBV19; J gene: TRBJ2-6; CDR3 protein: CASSRQAGANVLTF
V gene: TRBV2; J gene: TRBJ1-4; CDR3 protein: CASRDRVQSEKLFF
V gene: TRBV10-1; J gene: TRBJ2-7; CDR3 protein: CASSATGAKQYF
V gene: TRBV5-5; J gene: TRBJ1-3; CDR3 protein: CASSLTRGRGNTIYF
V gene: TRBV7-8; J gene: TRBJ2-2; CDR3 protein: CASSPIRLANTGELFF
V gene: TRBV6-5; J gene: TRBJ1-2; CDR3 protein: CASSPEPWANYGYTF
V gene: TRBV5-5; J gene: TRBJ2-7; CDR3 protein: CASSPIPRSYEQYF
V gene: TRBV5-4; J gene: TRBJ2-7; CDR3 protein: CASSLELAGSYEQYF
V gene: TRBV23-1; J gene: TRBJ2-7; CDR3 protein: CASTLTGYYEQYF
V gene: TRBV6-6; J gene: TRBJ1-1; CDR3 protein: CASSYLGSEAFF
V gene: TRBV30; J gene: TRBJ1-1; CDR3 protein: CAWSASMNTEAFF
V gene: TRBV6-1; J gene: TRBJ1-2; CDR3 protein: CASSPTGGGYGYTF
V gene: TRBV30; J gene: TRBJ1-4; CDR3 protein: CAWTGQYNEKLFF
V gene: TRBV5-8; J gene: TRBJ1-5; CDR3 protein: CASSADSNQPQHF
V gene: TRBV7-2; J gene: TRBJ2-5; CDR3 protein: CASSSGTGGRETQYF
V gene: TRBV6-5; J gene: TRBJ2-3; CDR3 protein: CASGERGGTDTQYF
V gene: TRBV11-2; J gene: TRBJ2-7; CDR3 protein: CASSPNRGPSYEQYF
V gene: TRBV7-2; J gene: TRBJ1-5; CDR3 protein: CASSLGRGGNQPQHF
V gene: TRBV7-9; J gene: TRBJ2-1; CDR3 protein: CSSSPFWASGNNEQFF
V gene: TRBV4-1; J gene: TRBJ2-5; CDR3 protein: CASSGSGEETQYF
V gene: TRBV5-1; J gene: TRBJ1-4; CDR3 protein: CASSSGVDEKLFF
V gene: TRBV25-1; J gene: TRBJ2-7; CDR3 protein: CASSGTTLGAYEQYF
V gene: TRBV11-2; J gene: TRBJ1-6; CDR3 protein: CASSLDVTSNSPLHF
V gene: TRBV4-3; J gene: TRBJ1-2; CDR3 protein: CASSQRLSTYGYTF
V gene: TRBV19; J gene: TRBJ1-2; CDR3 protein: CASSIVPSARGGYTF
V gene: TRBV15; J gene: TRBJ2-7; CDR3 protein: CATSRDYTYEQYF
V gene: TRBV7-8; J gene: TRBJ1-2; CDR3 protein: CASSLAQIRTLYGYTF
V gene: TRBV2; J gene: TRBJ2-1; CDR3 protein: CASIQDRKGNNEQFF
V gene: TRBV30; J gene: TRBJ2-7; CDR3 protein: CAWSSPTGAYEQYF
V gene: TRBV5-4; J gene: TRBJ2-5; CDR3 protein: CASSLGPPETQYF
V gene: TRBV19; J gene: TRBJ1-5; CDR3 protein: CASSGEVHQPQHF
V gene: TRBV27; J gene: TRBJ1-5; CDR3 protein: CASSPHRARSNQPQHF
V gene: TRBV18; J gene: TRBJ1-2; CDR3 protein: CASSLNPTGDYGYTF
V gene: TRBV11-2; J gene: TRBJ2-2; CDR3 protein: CASRGLAGGLAGELFF
V gene: TRBV7-2; J gene: TRBJ1-2; CDR3 protein: CASSQDRDRGLGGYTF
V gene: TRBV4-3; J gene: TRBJ2-1; CDR3 protein: CASSQALASGLEQFF
V gene: TRBV4-3; J gene: TRBJ2-7; CDR3 protein: CASSQDVAQGAYEQYF
V gene: TRBV9; J gene: TRBJ1-5; CDR3 protein: CASSVSQNSNQPQHF
V gene: TRBV18; J gene: TRBJ2-7; CDR3 protein: CASSPRGTGYEQYF
V gene: TRBV7-2; J gene: TRBJ1-3; CDR3 protein: CASSLEAGGRNTIYF
V gene: TRBV6-6; J gene: TRBJ2-1; CDR3 protein: CASSDRNNEQFF
V gene: TRBV27; J gene: TRBJ1-2; CDR3 protein: CASSEQGAPYGYTF
V gene: TRBV7-2; J gene: TRBJ2-7; CDR3 protein: CASSRVTVGSSYEQYF
V gene: TRBV7-8; J gene: TRBJ1-6; CDR3 protein: CVSSYGQGNSPLHF
V gene: TRBV9; J gene: TRBJ1-4; CDR3 protein: CASSFSDRVGEKLFF
V gene: TRBV5-5; J gene: TRBJ1-1; CDR3 protein: CASSWDRANTEAFF